This T cell receptor beta chain was documented in a study of T-cell memory formation after mild COVID-19. Study-level information: Across donors, TCR clusters were largely donor specific.

TCRdb reprocessed the 5' RACE reads with MiXCR, giving one entry per CDR3 protein. This sample has just under 350,000 distinct CDR3 sequences, with roughly 13% found just once. General study points: Pre-infection memory contained some responding clones, which suggested that cross-reactive memory had joined.

This clonotype was observed at least ten times. Its antigen is unidentified. Trimming removed 3 bases at V and 5 bases at J, with 4 bases between. The CDR3 totals 11 residues. Germline CDR1 reads ENHRY; CDR2 reads SYGVKD. This sequence was found in a man younger than 35 who had mild COVID-19 (a few samples of this study predate the infection). Cell type and time point are not known. The specimen was PBMCs or a T cell subset sorted from them (not recorded which). The chain is built from TRBV10-3 and TRBJ2-5; D gene unclear. Written as DNA, the CDR3 is TGTGCCATCAGTGACAGGGAGACCCAGTACTTC. Translating gives CAISDRETQYF.